The 26 T cell receptor beta chains below were found in one sample sequenced in a study of cytomegalovirus exposure and HLA in healthy donors. The PCR ran on 60 Vbeta and 13 Jbeta primers. Data came from immunoSEQ multiplex PCR; TCRdb stores just in-frame clones and leaves some out. The table lists about 160,000 clones, approximately 80% of them singletons. The sequencing input was PBMCs. All receptors come from a woman aged 18 to 35 in good health and CMV-seronegative.

The gene calls are TRBV14 and TRBJ1-2; unclear D gene. The length of the CDR3 is 13 residues. The germline V and J ends were trimmed by 0 bases and 12 bases, with 14 bases remaining between them. Germline CDR1 and CDR2: SGHDN and FVKESK. The DNA for the CDR3 is TGTGCCAGCAGCCAAGATTTAGCGGCCCTAAACACCTTC. Amino acids: CASSQDLAALNTF. The whole variable domain, remainder taken from reference TRBV14 and TRBJ1-2, is EAGVTQFPSHSVIEKGQTVTLRCDPISGHDNLYWYRRVMGKEIKFLLHFVKESKQDESGMPNNRFLAERTGGTYSTLKVQPAELEDSGVYFCASSQDLAALNTFGSGTRLTVV.

The gene calls are TRBV6-5 and TRBJ1-3, with 7 nucleotides matching TRBD1. This CDR3 has 13 amino acids. The V and J ends lost 6 bases and 5 bases, in that order; junction bases with no gene match: 4. The germline V gene encodes CDR1 MNHEY and CDR2 SVGAGI. CDR3 sequence: CASRPGGRNTIYF. The DNA for the CDR3 is TGTGCCAGCAGACCAGGGGGTAGAAACACCATATATTTT.

V usage is TRBV11-2 and J usage is TRBJ2-1, with 11 bases fitting TRBD2. The CDR3 has 16 amino acids. Germline loops: CDR1 SGHAT, CDR2 FQNNGV. V lost 5 bases, J lost 3 bases, and 6 bases stayed unmatched. The CDR3 loop reads CASSPRLAGIYNEQFF. CDR3 nucleotides: TGTGCCAGCAGCCCGCGACTAGCGGGAATCTACAATGAGCAGTTCTTC.

This clone was observed a single time. The chain uses TRBV12-5 and TRBJ2-3; 9 bases fit TRBD2. Trimming removed 7 bases from V and 4 bases from J; junction bases left unmatched: 9. The CDR3 is 15 residues long. The germline gives CDR1 LGHNT, CDR2 FRNRAP. The CDR3 DNA sequence: TGTGCTAGTGCCCGCGGGGGGGTAGGCCCAGATACGCAGTATTTT. This sequence encodes CASARGGVGPDTQYF.

A remark on this clone: Different DNA sequences within this sample yield the same CDR3. The genes are TRBV6-1 and TRBJ2-5; TRBD2 matches at 10 bases. The germline CDR1 and CDR2 sequences are MNHNS and SASEGT. This CDR3 region has 15 residues. J lost 5 bases, V lost 6 bases, and 9 bases had no gene match. The CDR3 here is CASRGERGGLETQYF. The CDR3 bases are TGTGCCAGCAGGGGAGAGCGGGGGGGCCTGGAGACCCAGTACTTC.

This chain joins TRBV5-4 and TRBJ1-1; D uncertain. Germline CDR1 SGHNT, CDR2 YYREEE (reference sequence). V lost 4 bases and J lost 2, with 9 bases in between. This CDR3 is 13 amino acids long. DNA of the CDR3: TGTGCCAGCAGCGCCCTAGCTAACACTGAAGCTTTCTTT. Encoded protein: CASSALANTEAFF.

The chain is built from TRBV6-5 and TRBJ2-7, with 10 nucleotides matching TRBD1. Germline V gene data show CDR1 as MNHEY and CDR2 as SVGAGI. The ends lost 5 bases at V and 2 bases at J; junction bases unmatched: 6. There are 15 residues in the CDR3. The CDR3 nucleotides are TGTGCCAGCAGTCCTACCGGGACAGGGGCCTACGAGCAGTACTTC. Translation gives CASSPTGTGAYEQYF.

The chain employs TRBV30 and TRBJ2-2; no reliable D call. This CDR3 spans 12 amino acids. CDR1 and CDR2 from the germline V gene are GTSNPN and SVGIG (reference sequence). The V gene lost 0 bases and the J gene lost 10 bases, with 9 bases spanning the gap. CDR3 protein: CAWSVYSPELFF. For the CDR3, the DNA is TGTGCCTGGAGTGTCTACAGCCCGGAGCTGTTTTTT. The full variable domain, its missing parts supplied by reference TRBV30 and TRBJ2-2, is SQTIHQWPATLVQPVGSPLSLECTVEGTSNPNLYWYRQAAGRGLQLLFYSVGIGQISSEVPQNLSASRPQDRQFILSSKKLLLSDSGFYLCAWSVYSPELFFGEGSRLTVL.

The chain links TRBV5-1 to TRBJ2-5; D uncertain. CDR1 is SGHRS, CDR2 YFSETQ, per germline. V was shortened by 0 bases and J by 5 bases, with 8 bases between the two germline ends. The CDR3 is 13 amino acids. CDR3 coding DNA: TGCGCCAGCAGCTTGGTAATGGAGGAGACCCAGTACTTC. This encodes CASSLVMEETQYF.

The V gene is TRBV2, the J gene TRBJ1-3; possible D gene TRBD1, 5 bases. In germline, CDR1 is SNHLY, CDR2 FYNNEI. The CDR3 is 15 amino acids. Trimming took 5 bases from V and 1 from J, leaving 12 bases between them. CDR3 in amino acids: CASSRWRGSGNTIYF. The CDR3 DNA reads TGTGCCAGCAGTAGATGGAGGGGTTCTGGAAACACCATATATTTT.

The V gene is TRBV19, the J gene TRBJ1-2; TRBD1 agrees at 9 bases. J gave up 6 bases and V 6 bases, and 8 bases lay outside the gene matches. This CDR3 has 14 residues. The V gene's germline CDR1 is LNHDA and CDR2 SQIVND (reference sequence). DNA of the CDR3: TGTGCCAGTAGACCTCCGGACAGGGGAAATGGCTACACCTTC. Protein product: CASRPPDRGNGYTF.

This chain links TRBV5-1 with TRBJ1-3; no firm D call. V was cut by 0 bases and J by 3 bases, with 7 bases left in between. Germline values: CDR1 SGHRS, CDR2 YFSETQ. The CDR3 length is 14 residues. CDR3 sequence reads: CASSLESYGNTIYF. DNA of the CDR3: TGCGCCAGCAGCTTGGAGAGTTATGGAAACACCATATATTTT.

The rearrangement uses TRBV30 and TRBJ1-5; D gene unclear. CDR1 and CDR2 from the germline V gene are GTSNPN and SVGIG (reference sequence). The V and J ends lost 0 bases and 7 bases respectively, with 10 bases between them. This CDR3 comprises 13 residues. CDR3 residues: CAWSVLPGQPQHF. CDR3 nucleotides: TGTGCCTGGAGTGTACTCCCGGGGCAGCCCCAGCATTTT.

The chain employs TRBV7-6 and TRBJ1-4, with a possible D match to TRBD1 (6 bases). CDR1 and CDR2 (germline): SGHVS, FNYEAQ. CDR3 length: 15 amino acids. Between the trimmed V and J ends, which lost 5 bases and 0 bases, there was a span of 10 bases. In DNA, the CDR3 is TGTGCCAGCAGCCCCCGGACAGCAACTAATGAAAAACTGTTTTTT. Its protein is CASSPRTATNEKLFF.

The genes are TRBV30 and TRBJ2-1; 8 nucleotides align to TRBD1. This CDR3 is 15 amino acids long. With 0 bases clipped from V and 3 bases from J, the junction kept 4 bases outside the gene matches. Germline CDR1 is GTSNPN and CDR2 is SVGIG (reference sequence). The CDR3 is CAWSVRGTGYNEQFF. The CDR3 DNA is TGTGCCTGGAGTGTACGTGGGACAGGCTACAATGAGCAGTTCTTC.

This chain joins TRBV4-1 and TRBJ1-5, with D unresolved. The germline V gene encodes CDR1 MGHRA and CDR2 YSYEKL. V dropped 5 bases and J dropped 5 bases, with 16 bases sitting between them. This CDR3 comprises 15 residues. CDR3 nucleotides: TGCGCCAGCAGCGGAAACCCCGAGGGCGATCAGCCCCAGCATTTT. As protein: CASSGNPEGDQPQHF.

The chain uses TRBV6-5 and TRBJ2-2; 10 positions match TRBD1. Unmatched junction bases numbered 4, after V lost 6 bases and J lost 6 bases. The CDR3 has 14 residues. Per germline, CDR1 MNHEY and CDR2 SVGAGI. As DNA, the CDR3 is TGTGCCAGCAGCCAGGACAGGGGGTCCGGGGAGCTGTTTTTT. This sequence encodes CASSQDRGSGELFF.

This chain links TRBV6-1 with TRBJ2-5, with D perhaps TRBD2 (7 bases). Per germline, CDR1 MNHNS and CDR2 SASEGT. This CDR3 is built from 14 residues. Trimming took off 4 bases at V and 5 bases at J, with 14 bases between the two ends. As DNA, the CDR3 is TGTGCCAGCAGTGTAGGGGGGGCCCGCGAGACCCAGTACTTC. Protein sequence: CASSVGGARETQYF.

The chain uses TRBV27 and TRBJ2-7; possibly TRBD2 for D (5 bases). Looked up from germline, CDR1 is MNHEY and CDR2 is SMNVEV (reference sequence). The CDR3 is 12 residues long. V dropped 11 bases and J dropped 3 bases, with 14 bases sitting between them. The CDR3 spells CAYQRLIYEQYF. The CDR3 DNA sequence: TGTGCCTACCAGCGGTTAATCTACGAGCAGTACTTC.

The V call is TRBV30, the J call TRBJ1-2; maybe TRBD1 (6 bases). Germline V gene sequence: CDR1 GTSNPN, CDR2 SVGIG (reference sequence). The CDR3 consists of 13 residues. Deletions cut 4 bases from V and 8 bases from J, with 17 bases between. The CDR3 is CAWKRTGPGGYTF. CDR3 DNA: TGTGCCTGGAAACGTACAGGGCCGGGAGGCTACACCTTC.

The chain couples TRBV7-9 to TRBJ1-1, with D maybe TRBD1 (6 bases). Trimming removed 4 bases from V and 4 bases from J, with 10 bases in between. This CDR3 is 13 amino acids long. The germline V gene has CDR1 SEHNR and CDR2 FQNEAQ (reference sequence). CDR3 region: CASSSTGPTEAFF. In DNA, the CDR3 is TGTGCCAGCAGCTCGACAGGTCCCACTGAAGCTTTCTTT.

This chain uses TRBV7-6 with TRBJ1-3; 8 bases match TRBD1. With V trimmed by 3 bases and J by 3 bases, 4 bases remained unmatched. CDR1 and CDR2 from the germline V gene are SGHVS and FNYEAQ. The CDR3 is 15 amino acids. CDR3 residues: CASSFGQGRGNTIYF. The CDR3, as DNA: TGTGCCAGCAGCTTTGGACAGGGCCGTGGAAACACCATATATTTT.

The chain's CDR3 is CATSRDGGIHNEQFF. The CDR3 DNA follows: TGTGCCACCAGCAGAGATGGAGGGATCCACAATGAGCAGTTCTTC. This chain uses TRBV15 with TRBJ2-1; D is perhaps TRBD2 (6 bases). Germline CDR1 is LNHNV and CDR2 is YYDKDF (reference sequence). Trimming shortened V by 0 bases and J by 5 bases, and 11 bases separated the two germline ends. The length of the CDR3 is 15 residues. Full variable domain (missing parts from reference TRBV15 and TRBJ2-1): DAMVIQNPRYQVTQFGKPVTLSCSQTLNHNVMYWYQQKSSQAPKLLFHYYDKDFNNEADTPDNFQSRRPNTSFCFLDIRSPGLGDTAMYLCATSRDGGIHNEQFFGPGTRLTVL.

This chain connects TRBV7-3 to TRBJ2-7; possible D gene TRBD1, 5 bases. Trimming stripped 2 bases from V and 4 bases from J, with 12 bases between. Germline lookup yields CDR1 SGHTA and CDR2 FQGTGA. This CDR3 is 14 amino acids long. The CDR3 nucleotides are TGTGCCAGCAGCTTAGAAAAAGGGGCATACGAGCAGTACTTC. This translates into CASSLEKGAYEQYF.

The chain combines TRBV5-1 with TRBJ2-4; D might be TRBD2 (6 bases). The CDR3 runs to 14 residues. Trimming pared 4 bases from V and 3 bases from J, leaving 11 bases between. The germline V gene has CDR1 SGHRS and CDR2 YFSETQ. CDR3 DNA: TGCGCCAGCAGCGAGATGGGGGGCAAAAACATTCAGTACTTC. Translating it yields CASSEMGGKNIQYF.

The chain employs TRBV5-4 and TRBJ2-5; weak D call: TRBD1 (5 bases). Germline V gene sequence: CDR1 SGHNT, CDR2 YYREEE (reference sequence). There are 14 residues in the CDR3. The V end was cut by 0 bases, the J end by 2 bases, with 8 bases between. This CDR3 is CASSLANRQETQYF. CDR3 sequence (DNA): TGTGCCAGCAGCTTGGCCAACAGGCAAGAGACCCAGTACTTC. The whole variable domain, filled in from reference TRBV5-4 and TRBJ2-5, reads ETGVTQSPTHLIKTRGQQVTLRCSSQSGHNTVSWYQQALGQGPQFIFQYYREEENGRGNFPPRFSGLQFPNYSSELNVNALELDDSALYLCASSLANRQETQYFGPGTRLLVL.